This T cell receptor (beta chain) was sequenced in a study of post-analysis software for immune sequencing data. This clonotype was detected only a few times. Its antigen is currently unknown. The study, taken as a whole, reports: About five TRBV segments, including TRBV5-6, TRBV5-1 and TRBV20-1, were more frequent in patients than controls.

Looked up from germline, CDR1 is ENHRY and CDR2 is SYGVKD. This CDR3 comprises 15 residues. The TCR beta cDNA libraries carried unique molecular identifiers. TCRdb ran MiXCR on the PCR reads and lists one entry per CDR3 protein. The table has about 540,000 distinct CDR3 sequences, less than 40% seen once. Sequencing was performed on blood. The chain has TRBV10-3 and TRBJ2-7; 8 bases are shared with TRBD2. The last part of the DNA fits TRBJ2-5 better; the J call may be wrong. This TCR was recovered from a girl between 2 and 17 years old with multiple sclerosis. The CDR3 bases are TGTGCCATCAGGGAGACTAGCGAGTTCCAAGAGACCCAGTACTTC. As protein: CAIRETSEFQETQYF.